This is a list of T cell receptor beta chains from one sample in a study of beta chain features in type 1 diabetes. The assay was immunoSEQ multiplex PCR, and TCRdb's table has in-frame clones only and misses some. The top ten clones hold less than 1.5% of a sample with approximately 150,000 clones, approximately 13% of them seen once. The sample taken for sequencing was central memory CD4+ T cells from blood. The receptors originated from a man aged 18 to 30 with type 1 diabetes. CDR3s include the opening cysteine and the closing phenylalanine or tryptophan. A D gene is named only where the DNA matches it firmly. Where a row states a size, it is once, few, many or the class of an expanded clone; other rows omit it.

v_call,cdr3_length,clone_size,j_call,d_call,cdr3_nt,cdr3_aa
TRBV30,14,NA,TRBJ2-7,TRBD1,TGTGCCTGGACCGGGACAGGAATACACTACGAGCAGTACTTC,CAWTGTGIHYEQYF
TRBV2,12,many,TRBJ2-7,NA,TGTGCCAGCAGGACTGACAGTCGGGAGCAGTACTTC,CASRTDSREQYF
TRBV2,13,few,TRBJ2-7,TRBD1,TGTGCCAAGGGAGGGACAGGGGGCAAAGAGCAGTACTTC,CAKGGTGGKEQYF
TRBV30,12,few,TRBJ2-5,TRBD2,TGTGCCTGGAGGCGGGGGGAGGAGACCCAGTACTTC,CAWRRGEETQYF
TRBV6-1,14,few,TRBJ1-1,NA,TGTGCCATCACGAGGGGTTTGGCGAACACTGAAGCTTTCTTT,CAITRGLANTEAFF
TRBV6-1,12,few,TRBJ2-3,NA,TGTGCCAGCAGTCTACACACAGATACGCAGTATTTT,CASSLHTDTQYF
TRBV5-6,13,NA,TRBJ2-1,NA,TGTGCCAGCAGTCCCACAGGGAGGAATGAGCAGTTCTTC,CASSPTGRNEQFF
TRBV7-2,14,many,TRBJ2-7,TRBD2,TGTGCCAGCAGCCCGGGACTAGCGGGGACAGAGCAGTACTTC,CASSPGLAGTEQYF
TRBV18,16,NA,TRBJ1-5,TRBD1,TGTGCCAGCTCCGGGACAGGAGAGAGTAGCAATCAGCCCCAGCATTTT,CASSGTGESSNQPQHF
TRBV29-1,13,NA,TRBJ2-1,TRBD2,TGCAGCGTTGATAGCGGGGACGACAATGAGCAGTTCTTC,CSVDSGDDNEQFF
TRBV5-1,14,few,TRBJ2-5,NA,TGCGCCAGCAGCTTCGATGGGGGACAAGAGACCCAGTACTTC,CASSFDGGQETQYF
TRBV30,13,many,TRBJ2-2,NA,TGTGCCTATGACAGAACGTCGAGCGGGGAGCTGTTTTTT,CAYDRTSSGELFF
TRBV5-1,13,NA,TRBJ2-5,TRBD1,TGCGCCAGCCAACAGGGGACCCAGGAGACCCAGTACTTC,CASQQGTQETQYF
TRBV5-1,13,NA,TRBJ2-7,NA,TGCGCCAGCAGCACCGACAGGCACAACGAGCAGTACTTC,CASSTDRHNEQYF
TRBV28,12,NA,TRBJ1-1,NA,TGTGCCAGCAGTTCGGTAGACACTGAAGCTTTCTTT,CASSSVDTEAFF
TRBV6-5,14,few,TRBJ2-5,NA,TGTGCCAGCAAAGCCTATGGGAGTCAGGGGACCCAGTACTTC,CASKAYGSQGTQYF
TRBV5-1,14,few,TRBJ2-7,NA,TGCGCCAGCAGCTTGGGGACGCTCTCCTACGAGCAGTACTTC,CASSLGTLSYEQYF
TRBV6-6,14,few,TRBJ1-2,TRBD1,TGTGCCAGCAGCCCAGGGGGGTCCTACTATGGCTACACCTTC,CASSPGGSYYGYTF
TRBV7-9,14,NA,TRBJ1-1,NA,TGTGCCAGCAGCTTCTGGTCCGTGGACACTGAAGCTTTCTTT,CASSFWSVDTEAFF
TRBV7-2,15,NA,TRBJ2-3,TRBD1,TGTGCCAGCAGCTTCACCGGGACAGGGCCGGATACGCAGTATTTT,CASSFTGTGPDTQYF
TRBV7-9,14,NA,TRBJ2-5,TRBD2,TGTGCCGGGACTAGCGGGATTGAGCAAGAGACCCAGTACTTC,CAGTSGIEQETQYF
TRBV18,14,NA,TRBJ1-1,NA,TGTGCCAGCTCACGGATCTCCTCGAACACTGAAGCTTTCTTT,CASSRISSNTEAFF
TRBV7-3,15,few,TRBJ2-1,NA,TGTGCCAGCAGCTTAGACAGCGGAGGCTACAATGAGCAGTTCTTC,CASSLDSGGYNEQFF
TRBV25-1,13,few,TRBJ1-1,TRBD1,TGTGCCAGCCCTCAGGCAGGGGGCACTGAAGCTTTCTTT,CASPQAGGTEAFF
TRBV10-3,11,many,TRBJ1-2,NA,TGTGCCATCAGTGAGTCGAATGGCTACACCTTC,CAISESNGYTF
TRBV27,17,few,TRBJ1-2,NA,TGTGCCAGCAGTTTAAGGGCCCGAGATGTGGCGCTATATGGCTACACCTTC,CASSLRARDVALYGYTF
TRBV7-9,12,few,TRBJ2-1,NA,TGTGCCAGCATTCCCGAGGGCAATGAGCAGTTCTTC,CASIPEGNEQFF
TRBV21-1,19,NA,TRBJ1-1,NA,TGTGCCAGCAGCAAAGCGCTATGCGTGACAGGGGGCCTGAACACTGAAGCTTTCTTT,CASSKALCVTGGLNTEAFF
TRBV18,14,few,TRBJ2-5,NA,TGTGCCAGCTCGGGTGAGGCGGGGAAAGAGACCCAGTACTTC,CASSGEAGKETQYF
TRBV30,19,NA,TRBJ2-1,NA,TGTGCCTGGACTCTGGGCAGGTTACCTTACCCGAGCTCCTACAATGAGCAGTTCTTC,CAWTLGRLPYPSSYNEQFF